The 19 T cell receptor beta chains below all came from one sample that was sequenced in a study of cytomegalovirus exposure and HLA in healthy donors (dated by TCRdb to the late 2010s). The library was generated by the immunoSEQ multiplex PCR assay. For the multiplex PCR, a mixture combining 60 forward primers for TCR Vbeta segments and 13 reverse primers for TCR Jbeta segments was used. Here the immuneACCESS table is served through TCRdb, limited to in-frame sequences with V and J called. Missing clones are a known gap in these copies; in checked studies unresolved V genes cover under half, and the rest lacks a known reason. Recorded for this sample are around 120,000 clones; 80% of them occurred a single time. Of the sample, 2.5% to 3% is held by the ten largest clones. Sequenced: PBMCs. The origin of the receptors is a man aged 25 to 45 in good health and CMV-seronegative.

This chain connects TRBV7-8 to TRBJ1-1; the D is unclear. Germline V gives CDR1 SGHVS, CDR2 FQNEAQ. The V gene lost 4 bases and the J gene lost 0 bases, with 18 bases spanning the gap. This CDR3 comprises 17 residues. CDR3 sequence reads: CASSSGEQPSMNTEAFF. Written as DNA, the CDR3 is TGTGCCAGCAGCTCGGGAGAACAGCCTTCTATGAACACTGAAGCTTTCTTT.

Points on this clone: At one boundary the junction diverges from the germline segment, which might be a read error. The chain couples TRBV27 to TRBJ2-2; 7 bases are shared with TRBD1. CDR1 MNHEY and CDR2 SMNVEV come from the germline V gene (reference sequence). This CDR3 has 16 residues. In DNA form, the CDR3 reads TGTGCCAGCAGTATATCGACAGGGATCGGCACCGGGGAGCTGTTTTTT. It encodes CASSISTGIGTGELFF.

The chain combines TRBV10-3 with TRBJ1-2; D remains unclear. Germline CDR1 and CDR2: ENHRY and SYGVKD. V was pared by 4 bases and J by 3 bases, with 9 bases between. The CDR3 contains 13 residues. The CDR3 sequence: CAISVKTDYGYTF. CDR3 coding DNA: TGTGCCATCAGTGTTAAAACAGACTATGGCTACACCTTC.

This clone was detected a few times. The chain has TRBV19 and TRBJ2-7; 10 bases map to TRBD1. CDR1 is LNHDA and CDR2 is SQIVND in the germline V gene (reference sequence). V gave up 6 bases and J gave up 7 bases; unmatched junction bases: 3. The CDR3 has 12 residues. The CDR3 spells CASSGTGDEQYF. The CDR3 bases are TGTGCCAGTAGCGGGACAGGGGATGAGCAGTACTTC.

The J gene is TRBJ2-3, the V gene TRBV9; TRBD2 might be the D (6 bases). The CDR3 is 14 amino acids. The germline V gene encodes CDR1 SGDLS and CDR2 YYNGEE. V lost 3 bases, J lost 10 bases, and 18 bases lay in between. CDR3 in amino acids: CASSEQGGGTSQYF. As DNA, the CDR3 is TGTGCCAGCAGCGAGCAGGGCGGCGGGACTTCGCAGTATTTT.

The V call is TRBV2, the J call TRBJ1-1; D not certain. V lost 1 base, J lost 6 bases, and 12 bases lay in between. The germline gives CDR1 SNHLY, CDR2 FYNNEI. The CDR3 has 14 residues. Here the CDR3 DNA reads TGTGCCAGCAGTGAAGGTTTAGGGAGGTCTGAAGCTTTCTTT. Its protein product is CASSEGLGRSEAFF.

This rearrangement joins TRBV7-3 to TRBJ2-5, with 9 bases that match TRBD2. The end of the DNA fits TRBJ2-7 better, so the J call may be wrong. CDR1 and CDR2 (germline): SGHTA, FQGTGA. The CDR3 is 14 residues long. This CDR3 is CASSLAGGPYEQYF. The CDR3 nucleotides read TGTGCCAGCAGCTTGGCGGGAGGGCCCTACGAGCAGTACTTC.

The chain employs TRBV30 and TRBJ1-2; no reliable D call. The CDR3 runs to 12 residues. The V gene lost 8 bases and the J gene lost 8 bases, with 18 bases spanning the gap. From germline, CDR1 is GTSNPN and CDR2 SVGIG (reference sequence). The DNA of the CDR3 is TGTGCCCACCGGCGGGGAAATTCAGGCTACACCTTC. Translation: CAHRRGNSGYTF. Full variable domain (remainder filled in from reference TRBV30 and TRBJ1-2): SQTIHQWPATLVQPVGSPLSLECTVEGTSNPNLYWYRQAAGRGLQLLFYSVGIGQISSEVPQNLSASRPQDRQFILSSKKLLLSDSGFYLCAHRRGNSGYTFGSGTRLTVV.

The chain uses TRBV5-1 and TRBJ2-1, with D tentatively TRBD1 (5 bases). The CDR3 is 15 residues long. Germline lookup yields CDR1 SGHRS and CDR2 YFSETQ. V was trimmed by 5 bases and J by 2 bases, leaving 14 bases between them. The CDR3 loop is CASSMEGVTYNEQFF. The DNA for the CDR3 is TGCGCCAGCAGTATGGAAGGGGTAACCTACAATGAGCAGTTCTTC.

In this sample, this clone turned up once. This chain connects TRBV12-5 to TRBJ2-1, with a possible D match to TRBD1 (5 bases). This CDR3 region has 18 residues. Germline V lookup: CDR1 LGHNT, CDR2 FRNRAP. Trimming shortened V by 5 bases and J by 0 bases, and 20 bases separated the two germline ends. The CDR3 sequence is CASGPPSGAESSYNEQFF. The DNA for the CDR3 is TGTGCTAGTGGTCCACCCAGTGGGGCGGAAAGCTCCTACAATGAGCAGTTCTTC.

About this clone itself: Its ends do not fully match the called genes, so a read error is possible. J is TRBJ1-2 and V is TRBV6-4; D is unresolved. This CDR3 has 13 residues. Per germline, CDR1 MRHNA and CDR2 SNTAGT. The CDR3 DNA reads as TGTGCCAGCAGTGTCGCGGGGTATCCGCCCTACCCCTTC. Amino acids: CASSVAGYPPYPF.

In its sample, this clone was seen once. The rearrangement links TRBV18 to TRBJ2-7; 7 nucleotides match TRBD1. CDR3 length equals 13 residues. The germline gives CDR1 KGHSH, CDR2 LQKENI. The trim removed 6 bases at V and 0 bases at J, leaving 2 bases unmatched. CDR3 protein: CASSTGSSYEQYF. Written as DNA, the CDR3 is TGTGCCAGCTCGACAGGGAGCTCCTACGAGCAGTACTTC.

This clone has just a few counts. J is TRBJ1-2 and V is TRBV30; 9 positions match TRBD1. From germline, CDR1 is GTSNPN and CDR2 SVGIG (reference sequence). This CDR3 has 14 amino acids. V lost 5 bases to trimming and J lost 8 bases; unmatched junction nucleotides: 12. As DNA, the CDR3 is TGTGCCTGGGAAGACAGGGGGAGGCATTGGGGCTACACCTTC. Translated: CAWEDRGRHWGYTF.

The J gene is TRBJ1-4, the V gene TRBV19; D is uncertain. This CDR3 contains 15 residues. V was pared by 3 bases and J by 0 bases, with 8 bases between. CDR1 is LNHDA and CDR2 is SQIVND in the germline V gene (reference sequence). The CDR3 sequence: CASSIDRATNEKLFF. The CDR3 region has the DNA TGTGCCAGTAGTATCGACCGGGCAACTAATGAAAAACTGTTTTTT.

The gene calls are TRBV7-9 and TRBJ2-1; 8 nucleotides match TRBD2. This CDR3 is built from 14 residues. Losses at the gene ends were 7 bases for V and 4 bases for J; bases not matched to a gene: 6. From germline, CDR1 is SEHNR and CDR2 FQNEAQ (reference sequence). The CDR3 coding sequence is TGTGCCAGCAACCTGGGACTAGAATACAATGAGCAGTTCTTC. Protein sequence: CASNLGLEYNEQFF.

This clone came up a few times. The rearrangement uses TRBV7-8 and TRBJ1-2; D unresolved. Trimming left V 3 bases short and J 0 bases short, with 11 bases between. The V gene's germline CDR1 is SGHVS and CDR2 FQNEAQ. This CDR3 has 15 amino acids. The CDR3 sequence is CASSLGARTNYGYTF. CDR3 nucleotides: TGTGCCAGCAGCTTGGGTGCCAGGACTAACTATGGCTACACCTTC.

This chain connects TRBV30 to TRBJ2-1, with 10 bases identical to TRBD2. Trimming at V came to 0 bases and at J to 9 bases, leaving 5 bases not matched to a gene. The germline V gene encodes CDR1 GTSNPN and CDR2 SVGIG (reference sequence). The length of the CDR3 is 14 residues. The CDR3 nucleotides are TGTGCCTGGAGTGTAGTGTCTAGCGGGAGTGAGCAGTTCTTC. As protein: CAWSVVSSGSEQFF.

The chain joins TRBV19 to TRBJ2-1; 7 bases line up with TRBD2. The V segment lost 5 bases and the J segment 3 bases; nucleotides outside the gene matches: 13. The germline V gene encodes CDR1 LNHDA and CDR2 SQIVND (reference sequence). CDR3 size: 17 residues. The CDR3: CASSSPRKRGLYNEQFF. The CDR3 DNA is TGTGCCAGTAGTTCCCCAAGGAAGCGGGGCCTCTACAATGAGCAGTTCTTC.

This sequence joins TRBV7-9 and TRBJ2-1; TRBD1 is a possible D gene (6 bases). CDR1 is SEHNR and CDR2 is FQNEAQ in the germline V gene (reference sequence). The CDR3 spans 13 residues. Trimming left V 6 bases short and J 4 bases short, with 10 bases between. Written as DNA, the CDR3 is TGTGCCAGCAGACACAGGGAATACAATGAGCAGTTCTTC. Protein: CASRHREYNEQFF.